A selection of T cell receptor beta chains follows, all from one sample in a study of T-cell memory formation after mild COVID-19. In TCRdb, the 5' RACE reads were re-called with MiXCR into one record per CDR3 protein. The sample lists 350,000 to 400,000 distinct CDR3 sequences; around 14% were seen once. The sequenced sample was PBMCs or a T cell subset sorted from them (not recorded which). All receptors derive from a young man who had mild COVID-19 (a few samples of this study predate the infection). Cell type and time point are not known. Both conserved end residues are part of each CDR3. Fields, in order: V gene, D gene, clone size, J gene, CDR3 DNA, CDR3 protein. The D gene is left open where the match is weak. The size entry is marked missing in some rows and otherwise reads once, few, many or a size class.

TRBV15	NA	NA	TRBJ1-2	TGTGCCACCAGCAGAGATCTAGTGGAGGGCTACACCTTC	CATSRDLVEGYTF
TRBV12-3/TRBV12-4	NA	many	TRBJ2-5	TGTGCCAGCAGCCAACAGGGGGGGATGGAGACCCAGTACTTC	CASSQQGGMETQYF
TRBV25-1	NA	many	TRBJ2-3	TGTGCCAGCAGTGCTTTGGCAGGGAGGTATGTTTTGGATACGCAGTATTTT	CASSALAGRYVLDTQYF
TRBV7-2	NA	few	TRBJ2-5	TGTGCCAGCAGCTTAGGATTGGCGGGTTGGCAAGAGACCCAGTACTTC	CASSLGLAGWQETQYF
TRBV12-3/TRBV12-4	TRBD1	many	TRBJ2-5	TGTGCCAGCAGTTTGACAGGGCAGGGGACCCAGTACTTC	CASSLTGQGTQYF
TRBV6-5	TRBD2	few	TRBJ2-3	TGTGCCAGCAGTTACTCAGGGACTACAGCGCTGGGGGATACGCAGTATTTT	CASSYSGTTALGDTQYF
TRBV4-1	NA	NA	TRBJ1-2	TGCGCCAGCAGCCAAGACTCCGGGCATGGCTACACCTTC	CASSQDSGHGYTF
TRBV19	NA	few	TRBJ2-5	TGTGCCAGTAGTATGGGAAGGGGAGAGACCCAGTACTTC	CASSMGRGETQYF
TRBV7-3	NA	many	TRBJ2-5	TGTGCCAGCAGCTTTTTACCCCGGGGGGCCACCGCGACCCAGTACTTC	CASSFLPRGATATQYF
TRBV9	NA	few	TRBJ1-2	TGTGCCAGCAGCGCTGGACAGTCAGCTAACTATGGCTACACCTTC	CASSAGQSANYGYTF
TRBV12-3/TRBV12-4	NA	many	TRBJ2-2	TGTGCCAGCAGCTGGGACCGGAACACCGGGGAGCTGTTTTTT	CASSWDRNTGELFF
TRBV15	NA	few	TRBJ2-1	TGTGCCACCAGCAGAGATTTGGTAGGAGATAATGAGCAGTTCTTC	CATSRDLVGDNEQFF
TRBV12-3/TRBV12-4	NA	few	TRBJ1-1	TGTGCCAGCAGTTTCGGGACACGTGAAGCTTTCTTT	CASSFGTREAFF